This entry is about one TCR beta chain. Antigen: not known. These data originate in a study of T cell repertoires in cytomegalovirus infection. Study details: Recently identified HLA-C-restricted CMV epitopes and well-studied HLA-B-restricted CMV epitopes were used by the study.

Broader study findings: It was HLA-C-restricted CMV-specific TCR beta clonotypes that dominated the response ex vivo.

TCRdb re-analysed the reads in MiXCR, keeping a single row per CDR3 protein. Here the sample spans around 900,000 distinct CDR3 sequences, around 32% being singletons. V lost 5 bases, J lost 2 bases, and 15 bases lay in between. The CDR3 runs to 15 residues. CDR1 LNHDA and CDR2 SQIVND come from the germline V gene (reference sequence). This sequence joins TRBV19 and TRBJ1-2; D perhaps matches TRBD1 (6 bases). This receptor was taken from a human donor in good health (CMV status not recorded). Some clones in this sample may be carry-over from other donors' samples. Sequencing was performed on cultured CD8+ T cells from PBMCs, taken from culture after CMV antigen stimulation. The CDR3 sequence is CASSARDTGNYGYTF. As DNA, the CDR3 is TGTGCCAGTAGTGCCCGGGACACGGGGAACTATGGCTACACCTTC.